The clone carrying this T cell receptor beta chain was observed a handful of times. Its target is unknown. The sample belongs to a study of cytomegalovirus exposure and HLA in healthy donors. Germline CDR1 and CDR2: SGHRS and YFSETQ. The V segment lost 2 bases and the J segment 7 bases; nucleotides outside the gene matches: 4. This CDR3 contains 14 residues. Study-wide findings and caveats: Most of the TCR beta V segments (in an earlier analysis) were productive either about 87% or about 30% of the time. Among TCR beta chains of equal frequency, HLA-associated ones were more clonally expanded in a later analysis.

The PCR made use of 60 Vbeta and 13 Jbeta primers. Sequencing used immunoSEQ multiplex PCR; TCRdb keeps in-frame clones, though not all of them. Among 110,000 to 150,000 clones, roughly 10% were seen once, and the ten largest hold less than 2%. What was sequenced was PBMCs. V gene TRBV5-1 combines with J gene TRBJ1-5; 9 nucleotides agree with TRBD1. This sequence was found in a male donor in good health and CMV-seronegative. The CDR3 loop is CASSFGQGSQPQHF. DNA for the CDR3: TGCGCCAGCAGCTTTGGACAGGGGAGCCAGCCCCAGCATTTT.